This T cell receptor (beta chain) was recovered during a study of cytomegalovirus exposure and HLA in healthy donors. Concerning this clone: The target antigen is unknown.

Study observations and caveats: Usually a TCR sequence was rare, but some public TCRs were found in many donors. The tendency of first-cohort TCR clusters to co-occur in the roughly 120 validation repertoires was identified by a subsequent analysis. Among TCR beta chains, those listed as cytomegalovirus-associated numbered around 160.

V was trimmed by 2 bases and J by 5 bases, leaving 16 bases between them. Germline loops: CDR1 SGDLS, CDR2 YYNGEE. CDR3 length: 16 amino acids. TCRdb's table, derived via immunoSEQ multiplex PCR, lists solely in-frame clones and lacks some. The repertoire holds 130,000 to 150,000 clones, around nine tenths seen once, with around 8% in the top ten. The receptor was derived from a young woman in good health and CMV-seropositive. Sequencing was done on a sample of PBMCs. The J gene is TRBJ1-4, the V gene TRBV9; a weak D match, TRBD1 (5 bases). CDR3 loop: CASSVDSRPGNEKLFF. In DNA, the CDR3 is TGTGCCAGCAGCGTTGACAGCCGGCCCGGAAATGAAAAACTGTTTTTT.